These 5 T cell receptor beta chains were all obtained from the same sample, sequenced in a study of blood T cell repertoires in COVID-19. TCRdb's table, derived via immunoSEQ multiplex PCR, lists solely in-frame clones and lacks some. The sample yields around 100,000 clones, approximately 82% seen once. The sample taken for sequencing was peripheral blood. The receptors were gathered from a man in his 60s with active or convalescent COVID-19.

This clone was detected only a few times. V gene TRBV2 combines with J gene TRBJ1-6; D is possibly TRBD1 (6 bases). CDR1 SNHLY and CDR2 FYNNEI come from the germline V gene. The V and J ends lost 8 bases and 5 bases respectively, with 16 bases between them. CDR3 length: 15 residues. The CDR3 loop reads CASGHRTANNSPLHF. CDR3 in DNA: TGTGCCAGCGGACATAGGACAGCCAATAATTCACCCCTCCACTTT.

This chain joins TRBV28 and TRBJ2-7, with 9 bases that match TRBD1. V trimming: 4 bases; J trimming: 3 bases; junction bases outside the gene matches: 7. This CDR3 is built from 15 residues. Germline assignment: CDR1 MDHEN and CDR2 SYDVKM. The CDR3 reads CASSSPTGGLYEQYF. The CDR3 DNA reads as TGTGCCAGCAGTTCCCCGACAGGGGGGCTCTACGAGCAGTACTTC.

The chain links TRBV4-1 to TRBJ2-7; 13 bases fit TRBD2. The trim removed 4 bases at V and 4 bases at J, leaving 7 bases unmatched. This CDR3 has 16 amino acids. Germline values: CDR1 MGHRA, CDR2 YSYEKL. The CDR3: CASSPDRTSGRYEQYF. The CDR3 DNA reads as TGCGCCAGCAGCCCAGACCGGACTAGCGGGAGATACGAGCAGTACTTC.

This clone was recorded a few times. This chain uses TRBV28 with TRBJ1-1; maybe TRBD1 (5 bases). Between the trimmed V and J ends, which lost 6 bases and 4 bases, there was a span of 30 bases. The V gene's germline CDR1 is MDHEN and CDR2 SYDVKM. The CDR3 is 19 residues long. The CDR3 protein is CASSLNDWGRGIGVTEAFF. Written as DNA, the CDR3 is TGTGCCAGCAGCCTTAATGACTGGGGCCGTGGGATAGGGGTCACTGAAGCTTTCTTT.

The V call is TRBV7-2, the J call TRBJ2-3, with D maybe TRBD2 (5 bases). There are 15 residues in the CDR3. Germline V gives CDR1 SGHTA, CDR2 FQGNSA. V lost 1 base and J 2 bases, leaving 10 bases between the germline ends. CDR3 in DNA: TGTGCCAGCAGCTTAGGCGGGCCTCCCACAGATACGCAGTATTTT. This gives the protein CASSLGGPPTDTQYF.